The 9 T cell receptor beta chains given below trace back to one sample, sequenced in a study of blood T cell repertoires in COVID-19. TCRdb's table, derived via immunoSEQ multiplex PCR, lists solely in-frame clones and lacks some. Of fewer than 65,000 clones listed, approximately 90% are singletons. Sequencing was performed on peripheral blood. Every receptor here comes from a human donor with acute or convalescent COVID-19. The donor label of this sample is uncertain.

This chain joins TRBV30 and TRBJ1-2; 7 bases align to TRBD1. In germline, CDR1 is GTSNPN, CDR2 SVGIG (reference sequence). The CDR3 sequence is 14 residues long. After removal of 5 bases from V and 2 bases from J, the junction contained 8 bases not matched to a gene. The CDR3 nucleotides read TGTGCCTGGGGAACAGGGGACGGGAACTATGGCTACACCTTC. This encodes CAWGTGDGNYGYTF.

The rearrangement uses TRBV5-4 and TRBJ2-3; 8 bases match TRBD2. The CDR3 runs to 15 residues. J was trimmed by 6 bases and V by 1 base; bases with no gene match: 7. Germline CDR1 SGHNT, CDR2 YYREEE (reference sequence). DNA of the CDR3: TGTGCCAGCAGCTTGCCTGGGACTAGGTCTGATACGCAGTATTTT. Amino acid sequence: CASSLPGTRSDTQYF.

This chain uses TRBV29-1 with TRBJ2-3; 14 bases align to TRBD2. From germline, CDR1 is SQVTM and CDR2 ANQGSEA. Trimming cost V 5 bases and J 1 base; bases outside gene matches: 5. The CDR3 contains 16 residues. This CDR3 is CSVLGLAGGGTDTQYF. The CDR3 DNA reads TGCAGCGTTCTTGGACTAGCGGGAGGAGGCACAGATACGCAGTATTTT.

The chain is built from TRBV19 and TRBJ1-5; 7 bases are a match to TRBD1. From germline, CDR1 is LNHDA and CDR2 SQIVND (reference sequence). V lost 4 bases and J lost 9; bases outside the gene matches: 3. The CDR3 loop spans 12 amino acids. CDR3 in amino acids: CASSRQGGPQHF. CDR3 bases: TGTGCCAGTAGTAGACAGGGCGGGCCCCAGCATTTT.

There are a few counts of this clone. The chain has TRBV6-2 or TRBV6-3 and TRBJ2-5; a possible D gene is TRBD1 (6 bases). V lost 2 bases and J 5 bases, leaving 18 bases between the germline ends. The germline V gene has CDR1 MNHEY and CDR2 SVGEGT. This CDR3 spans 16 amino acids. Here the CDR3 reads CASSYEGTGYGETQYF. CDR3 coding DNA: TGTGCCAGCAGTTACGAAGGAACAGGGTATGGGGAGACCCAGTACTTC.

The chain couples TRBV27 to TRBJ2-3, with TRBD1 identical over 11 bases. The CDR3 totals 16 residues. V lost 5 bases and J lost 2; bases outside the gene matches: 6. The V gene's germline CDR1 is MNHEY and CDR2 SMNVEV (reference sequence). CDR3 DNA: TGTGCCAGCAGTCTGGGGACAGGGGGGACCACAGATACGCAGTATTTT. Encoded protein: CASSLGTGGTTDTQYF.

The chain is built from TRBV6-5 and TRBJ1-4; the match to TRBD1 covers 9 bases. CDR1 and CDR2 from the germline V gene are MNHEY and SVGAGI. The V gene end was trimmed by 4 bases and the J gene end by 8 bases; junction bases not matched to a gene: 8. This CDR3 has 15 residues. The CDR3 bases are TGTGCCAGCAGTTGGGACAGGGCGCAGGACGAAAAACTGTTTTTT. Its protein is CASSWDRAQDEKLFF.

This sequence joins TRBV19 and TRBJ2-7, with D possibly being TRBD1 (6 bases). V shed 0 bases and J shed 7 bases, with 19 bases lying between them. CDR3 length: 16 residues. Germline V gene data show CDR1 as LNHDA and CDR2 as SQIVND (reference sequence). This CDR3 is CASSIDRGSLSEEQYF. CDR3 sequence (DNA): TGTGCCAGTAGTATAGATAGGGGGAGTCTGTCGGAGGAGCAGTACTTC.

This clone is a singleton in its sample. The chain has TRBV3-1 (or the pseudogene TRBV3-2) and TRBJ2-1; D is ambiguous. The CDR3 has 15 residues. Trimming pared 0 bases from V and 10 bases from J, leaving 16 bases between. Germline V gives CDR1 LGHDT, CDR2 YNNKEL (reference sequence). The CDR3 spells CASSQDGWAVGEQFF. For the CDR3, the DNA is TGTGCCAGCAGCCAAGATGGATGGGCCGTAGGCGAGCAGTTCTTC.